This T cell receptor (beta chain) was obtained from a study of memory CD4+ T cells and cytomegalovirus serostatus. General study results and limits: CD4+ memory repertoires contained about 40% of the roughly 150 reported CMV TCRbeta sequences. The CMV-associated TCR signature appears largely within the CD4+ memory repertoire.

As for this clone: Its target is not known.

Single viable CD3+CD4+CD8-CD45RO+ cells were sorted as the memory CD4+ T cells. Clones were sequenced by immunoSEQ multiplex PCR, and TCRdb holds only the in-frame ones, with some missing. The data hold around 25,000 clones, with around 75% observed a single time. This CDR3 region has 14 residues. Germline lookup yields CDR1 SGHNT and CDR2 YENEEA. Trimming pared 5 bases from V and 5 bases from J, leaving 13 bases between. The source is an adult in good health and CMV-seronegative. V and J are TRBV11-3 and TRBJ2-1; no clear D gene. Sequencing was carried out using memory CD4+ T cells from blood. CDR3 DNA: TGTGCCAGCAGCCAAAGCCCCGCGGACAATGAGCAGTTCTTC. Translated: CASSQSPADNEQFF.